Following are 10 T cell receptor beta chains from one sample sequenced in a study of T cell responses to AZD1222 COVID-19 vaccine. The table came from immunoSEQ multiplex PCR; TCRdb's copy has only in-frame clones and leaves some out. The sample has about 100,000 clones; around 87% are singletons. This specimen was peripheral blood, taken on day 0 of MenACWY control vaccination. The receptors here all came from an adult in good health.

This chain joins TRBV9 and TRBJ1-4; D unclear. Trimming left V 3 bases short and J 7 bases short, with 13 bases between. The CDR3 is made up of 14 amino acids. In germline, CDR1 is SGDLS, CDR2 YYNGEE. The CDR3 DNA follows: TGTGCCAGCAGCGCCAGGACGGGTGGTGAAAAACTGTTTTTT. This encodes CASSARTGGEKLFF.

This clone was seen more than once but under ten times. DNA for the CDR3: TGTGCCAGCAGCCTGAGACGGACTATCCTAGTGAACACTGAAGCTTTCTTT. Residues: CASSLRRTILVNTEAFF. The chain employs TRBV13 and TRBJ1-1; D remains unclear. CDR3 size: 17 residues. V lost 5 bases and J 0 bases, leaving 19 bases between the germline ends. Germline V CDR1 and CDR2: PRHDT, FYEKMQ (reference sequence).

In its sample, this clone was seen once. Other DNA sequences in the same sample also yield this CDR3. V usage is TRBV28 and J usage is TRBJ2-7; no firm D call. The CDR3 extends over 12 amino acids. Germline lookup yields CDR1 MDHEN and CDR2 SYDVKM. V lost 3 bases and J lost 2, with 5 bases in between. CDR3 sequence (DNA): TGTGCCAGCAGTTTCTCCCCCTACGAGCAGTACTTC. As protein: CASSFSPYEQYF.

The J gene is TRBJ1-4, the V gene TRBV7-2, with D hard to call. The CDR3 length is 15 residues. Trimming left V 0 bases short and J 3 bases short, with 8 bases between. The germline V gene encodes CDR1 SGHTA and CDR2 FQGNSA. CDR3 sequence reads: CASSLAAGSNEKLFF. DNA for the CDR3: TGTGCCAGCAGCTTAGCAGCGGGGTCTAATGAAAAACTGTTTTTT.

The chain is built from TRBV4-1 and TRBJ1-6; 8 nucleotides align to TRBD1. CDR1 and CDR2 (germline): MGHRA, YSYEKL. V lost 4 bases and J lost 9; bases outside the gene matches: 8. The CDR3 extends over 15 amino acids. CDR3 sequence reads: CASSPGTGPSSPLHF. Written as DNA, the CDR3 is TGCGCCAGCAGCCCCGGGACAGGACCGTCTTCACCCCTCCACTTT.

This clone has only one observation. The chain joins TRBV6-2 or TRBV6-3 to TRBJ1-5, with a possible D match to TRBD1 (6 bases). The CDR3 consists of 13 residues. The germline gives CDR1 MNHEY, CDR2 SVGEGT. The V gene lost 6 bases and the J gene lost 6 bases, with 12 bases spanning the gap. The DNA of the CDR3 is TGTGCCAGCAGCCTTACAGGGTCTCAGCCCCAGCATTTT. Encoded protein: CASSLTGSQPQHF.

The rearrangement joins TRBV7-2 to TRBJ1-1; tentative D call: TRBD1 (6 bases). V lost 4 bases and J lost 6, with 15 bases in between. Germline V CDR1 and CDR2: SGHTA, FQGNSA. This CDR3 is built from 14 residues. The chain's CDR3 is CASSSRGGGPEAFF. The CDR3 nucleotides read TGTGCCAGCAGCTCGAGGGGAGGGGGGCCTGAAGCTTTCTTT.

Here the CDR3 reads CASSPAPYRGRRQPQHF. CDR3 nucleotide sequence: TGTGCCAGCAGCCCCGCCCCTTACAGGGGGAGGAGGCAGCCCCAGCATTTT. This chain uses TRBV7-2 with TRBJ1-5, with TRBD1 identical over 8 bases. Germline CDR1 reads SGHTA; CDR2 reads FQGNSA. The length of the CDR3 is 17 residues. Unmatched junction bases numbered 16, after V lost 5 bases and J lost 7 bases.

In this sample, this clone turned up a few times. The rearrangement links TRBV9 to TRBJ2-3; 10 bases line up with TRBD2. V shed 1 base and J 4 bases; nucleotides not matched to a gene: 0. Germline V gives CDR1 SGDLS, CDR2 YYNGEE. The CDR3 is 14 residues long. In DNA form, the CDR3 reads TGTGCCAGCAGCGTACTAGCGGGGGCAGATACGCAGTATTTT. This gives the protein CASSVLAGADTQYF.

The CDR3 sequence: CATSRDYGTGKYEQYF. The CDR3 DNA reads as TGTGCCACCAGCAGAGATTATGGGACAGGGAAATACGAGCAGTACTTC. This chain joins TRBV15 and TRBJ2-7, with 9 bases lining up with TRBD1. CDR1 and CDR2 from the germline V gene are LNHNV and YYDKDF (reference sequence). The CDR3 totals 16 residues. The junction had 7 bases not matched to a gene; V was cut back by 0 bases and J by 4 bases.